The clone carrying this TCR beta chain shows up as large (0.1 to 1%) by frequency. Antigen: not known. This sample was taken from a study of human CD8 memory T cell subsets. Study observations and caveats: Precursor exhausted and stem-like memory T cell repertoires shared minimal overlap.

This CDR3 contains 17 residues. CDR1 is LNHNV and CDR2 is YYDKDF in the germline V gene (reference sequence). UMI-labeled 5' RACE yielded the TCR beta libraries. From the 5' RACE reads, TCRdb lists one entry per CDR3 protein and no DNA. In total, the table holds more than 6,000 distinct CDR3 sequences. Total CD8+ T cells underwent enrichment via negative magnetic separation. V and J are TRBV15 and TRBJ2-1; the TCRdb D gene call, TRBD2, has no DNA to confirm it. Sample: CD8+ stem-like memory T cells (TSCM and TCM) sorted from PBMCs. Sample subset: stem-like memory CD8 T cells (TSTEM), CCR7+ PD-1- TIGIT-. The TCR sequence derives from a human donor in good health. The CDR3 is CATSRDGTSGSYNEQFF.